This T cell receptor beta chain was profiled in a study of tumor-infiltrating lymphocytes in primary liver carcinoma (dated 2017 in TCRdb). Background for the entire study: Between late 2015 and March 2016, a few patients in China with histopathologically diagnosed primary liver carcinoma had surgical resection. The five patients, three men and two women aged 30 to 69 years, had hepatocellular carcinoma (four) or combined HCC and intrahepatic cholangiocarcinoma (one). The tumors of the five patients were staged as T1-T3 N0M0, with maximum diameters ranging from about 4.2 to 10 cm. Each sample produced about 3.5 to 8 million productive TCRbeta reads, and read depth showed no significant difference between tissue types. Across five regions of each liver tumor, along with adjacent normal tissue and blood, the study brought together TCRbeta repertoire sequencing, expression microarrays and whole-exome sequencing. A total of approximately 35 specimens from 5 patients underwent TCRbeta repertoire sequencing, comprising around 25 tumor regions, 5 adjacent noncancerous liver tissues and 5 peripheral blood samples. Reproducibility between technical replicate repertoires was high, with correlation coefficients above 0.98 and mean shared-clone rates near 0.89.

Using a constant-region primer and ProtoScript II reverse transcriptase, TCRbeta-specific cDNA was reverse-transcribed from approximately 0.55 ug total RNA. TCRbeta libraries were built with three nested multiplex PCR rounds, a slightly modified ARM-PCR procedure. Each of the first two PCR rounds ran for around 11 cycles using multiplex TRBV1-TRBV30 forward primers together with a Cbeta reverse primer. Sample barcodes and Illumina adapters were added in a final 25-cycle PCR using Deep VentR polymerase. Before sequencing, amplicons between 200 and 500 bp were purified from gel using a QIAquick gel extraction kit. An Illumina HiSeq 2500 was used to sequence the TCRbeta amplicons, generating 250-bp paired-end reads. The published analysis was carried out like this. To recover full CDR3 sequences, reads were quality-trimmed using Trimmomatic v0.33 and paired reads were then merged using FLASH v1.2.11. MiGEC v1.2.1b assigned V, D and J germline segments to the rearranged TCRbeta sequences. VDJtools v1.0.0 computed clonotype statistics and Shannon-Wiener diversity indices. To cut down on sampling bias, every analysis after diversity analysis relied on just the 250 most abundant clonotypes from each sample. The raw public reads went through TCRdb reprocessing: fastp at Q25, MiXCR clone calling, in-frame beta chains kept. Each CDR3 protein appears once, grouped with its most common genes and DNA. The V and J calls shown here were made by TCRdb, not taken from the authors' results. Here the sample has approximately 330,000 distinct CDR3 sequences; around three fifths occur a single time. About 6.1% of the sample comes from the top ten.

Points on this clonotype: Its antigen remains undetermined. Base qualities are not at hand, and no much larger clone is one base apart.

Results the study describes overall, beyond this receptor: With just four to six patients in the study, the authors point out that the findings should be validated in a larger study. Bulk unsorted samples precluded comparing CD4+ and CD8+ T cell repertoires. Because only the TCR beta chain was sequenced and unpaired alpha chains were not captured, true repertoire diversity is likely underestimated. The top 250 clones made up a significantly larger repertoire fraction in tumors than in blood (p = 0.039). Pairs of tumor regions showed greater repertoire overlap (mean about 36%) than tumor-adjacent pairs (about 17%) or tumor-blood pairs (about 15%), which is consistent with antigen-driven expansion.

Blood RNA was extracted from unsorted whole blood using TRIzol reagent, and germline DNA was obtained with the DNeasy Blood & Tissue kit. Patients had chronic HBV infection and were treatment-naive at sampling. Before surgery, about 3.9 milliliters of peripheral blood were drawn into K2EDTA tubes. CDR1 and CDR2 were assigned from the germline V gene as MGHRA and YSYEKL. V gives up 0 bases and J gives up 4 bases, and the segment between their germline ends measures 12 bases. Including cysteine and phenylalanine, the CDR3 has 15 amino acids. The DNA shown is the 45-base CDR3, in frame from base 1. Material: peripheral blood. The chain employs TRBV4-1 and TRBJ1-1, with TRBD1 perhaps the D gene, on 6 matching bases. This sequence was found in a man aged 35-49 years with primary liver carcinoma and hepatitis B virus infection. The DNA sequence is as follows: TGCGCCAGCAGCCAAGATGGAAAGGGGGTCACTGAAGCTTTCTTT. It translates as CASSQDGKGVTEAFF.